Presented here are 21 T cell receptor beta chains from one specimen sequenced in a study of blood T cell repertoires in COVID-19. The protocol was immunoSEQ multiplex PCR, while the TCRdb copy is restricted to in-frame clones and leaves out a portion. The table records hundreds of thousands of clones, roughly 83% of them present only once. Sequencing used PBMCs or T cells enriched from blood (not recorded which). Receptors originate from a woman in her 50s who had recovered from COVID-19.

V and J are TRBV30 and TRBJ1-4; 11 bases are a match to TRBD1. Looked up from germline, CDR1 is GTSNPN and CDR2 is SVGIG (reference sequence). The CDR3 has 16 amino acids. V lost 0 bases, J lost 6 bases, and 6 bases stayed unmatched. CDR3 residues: CAWSVPRTGGYEKLFF. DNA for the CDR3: TGTGCCTGGAGTGTACCGAGGACAGGGGGCTATGAAAAACTGTTTTTT. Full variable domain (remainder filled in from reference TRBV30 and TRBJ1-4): SQTIHQWPATLVQPVGSPLSLECTVEGTSNPNLYWYRQAAGRGLQLLFYSVGIGQISSEVPQNLSASRPQDRQFILSSKKLLLSDSGFYLCAWSVPRTGGYEKLFFGSGTQLSVL.

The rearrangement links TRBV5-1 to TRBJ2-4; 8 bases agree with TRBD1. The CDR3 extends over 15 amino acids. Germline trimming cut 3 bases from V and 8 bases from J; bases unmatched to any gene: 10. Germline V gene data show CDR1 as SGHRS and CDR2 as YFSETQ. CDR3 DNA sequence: TGCGCCAGCAGCTCGACAGGGGTTGGGCGGGACATTCAGTACTTC. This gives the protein CASSSTGVGRDIQYF.

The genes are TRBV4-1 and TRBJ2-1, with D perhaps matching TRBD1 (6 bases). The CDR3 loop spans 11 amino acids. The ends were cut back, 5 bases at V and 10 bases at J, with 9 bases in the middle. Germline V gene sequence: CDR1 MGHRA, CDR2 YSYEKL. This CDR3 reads CASSAGQEQFF. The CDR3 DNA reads TGCGCCAGCAGCGCAGGACAGGAGCAGTTCTTC.

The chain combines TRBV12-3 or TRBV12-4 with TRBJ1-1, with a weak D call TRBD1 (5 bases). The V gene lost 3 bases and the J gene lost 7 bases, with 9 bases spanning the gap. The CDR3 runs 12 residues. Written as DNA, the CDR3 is TGTGCCAGCAGTTTCGGACAACTTGAAGCTTTCTTT. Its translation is CASSFGQLEAFF.

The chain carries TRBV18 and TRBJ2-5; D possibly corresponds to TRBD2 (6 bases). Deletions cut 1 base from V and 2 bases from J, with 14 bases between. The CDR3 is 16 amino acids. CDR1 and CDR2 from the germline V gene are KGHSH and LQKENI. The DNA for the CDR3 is TGTGCCAGCTCACCACGGCCGGGACTGGGGCAAGAGACCCAGTACTTC. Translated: CASSPRPGLGQETQYF.

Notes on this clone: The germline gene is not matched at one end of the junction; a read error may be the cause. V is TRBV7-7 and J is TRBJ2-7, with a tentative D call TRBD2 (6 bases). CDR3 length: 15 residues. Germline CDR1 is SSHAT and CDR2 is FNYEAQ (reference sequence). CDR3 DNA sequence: TGTGCTAGCAGCACCTCCCCGGGAGACAGCTACGAGCAGTACTTC. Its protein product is CASSTSPGDSYEQYF.

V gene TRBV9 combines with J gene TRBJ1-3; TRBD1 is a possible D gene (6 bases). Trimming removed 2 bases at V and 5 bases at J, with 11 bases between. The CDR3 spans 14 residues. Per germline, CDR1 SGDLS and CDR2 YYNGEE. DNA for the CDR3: TGTGCCAGCAGCGTCGATACAGGGAGAAACACCATATATTTT. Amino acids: CASSVDTGRNTIYF.

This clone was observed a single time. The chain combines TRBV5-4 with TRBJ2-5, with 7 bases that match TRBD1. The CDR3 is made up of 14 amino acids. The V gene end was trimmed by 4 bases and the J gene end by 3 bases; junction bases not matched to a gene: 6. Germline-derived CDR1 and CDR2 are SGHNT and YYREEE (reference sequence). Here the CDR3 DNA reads TGTGCCAGCAGCCGACAGGGACGAAAAGAGACCCAGTACTTC. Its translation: CASSRQGRKETQYF.

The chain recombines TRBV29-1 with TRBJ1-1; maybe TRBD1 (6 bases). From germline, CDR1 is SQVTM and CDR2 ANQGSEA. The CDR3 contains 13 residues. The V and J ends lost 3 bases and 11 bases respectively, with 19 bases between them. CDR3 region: CSVDSAQGANAFF. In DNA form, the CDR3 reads TGCAGCGTTGATAGTGCACAGGGTGCGAATGCTTTCTTT.

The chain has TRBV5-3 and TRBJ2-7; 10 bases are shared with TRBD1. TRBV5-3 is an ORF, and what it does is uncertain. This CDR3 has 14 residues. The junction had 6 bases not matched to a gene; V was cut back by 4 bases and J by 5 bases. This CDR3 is CARSRKDRGDEQYF. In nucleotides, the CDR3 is TGTGCCAGAAGCAGGAAGGACAGGGGGGACGAGCAGTACTTC.

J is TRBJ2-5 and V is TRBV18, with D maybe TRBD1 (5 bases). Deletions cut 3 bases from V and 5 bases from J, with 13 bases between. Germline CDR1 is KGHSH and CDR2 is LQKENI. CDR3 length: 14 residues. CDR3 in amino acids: CASSPQGIMETQYF. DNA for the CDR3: TGTGCCAGCTCACCCCAGGGTATTATGGAGACCCAGTACTTC.

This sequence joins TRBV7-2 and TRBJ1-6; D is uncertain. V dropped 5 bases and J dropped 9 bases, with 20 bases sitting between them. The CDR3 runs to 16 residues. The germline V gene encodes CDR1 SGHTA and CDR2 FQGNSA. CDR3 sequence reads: CASSLLGEGDVSPLHF. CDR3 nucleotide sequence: TGTGCCAGCAGCCTACTAGGTGAGGGAGACGTTTCACCCCTCCACTTT.

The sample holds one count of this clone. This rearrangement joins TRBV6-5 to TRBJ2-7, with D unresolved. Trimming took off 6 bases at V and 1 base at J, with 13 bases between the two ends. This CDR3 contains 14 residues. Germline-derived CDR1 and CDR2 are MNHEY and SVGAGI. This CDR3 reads CASSRHKGSYEQYF. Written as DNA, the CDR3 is TGTGCCAGCAGCCGACATAAAGGTTCCTACGAGCAGTACTTC.

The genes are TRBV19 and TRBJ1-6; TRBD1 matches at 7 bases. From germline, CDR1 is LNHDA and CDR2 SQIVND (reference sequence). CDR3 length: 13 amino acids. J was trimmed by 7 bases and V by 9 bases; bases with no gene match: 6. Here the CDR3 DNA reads TGTGCCAGCAAACTGACAGGGAATTCACCCCTCCACTTT. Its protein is CASKLTGNSPLHF.

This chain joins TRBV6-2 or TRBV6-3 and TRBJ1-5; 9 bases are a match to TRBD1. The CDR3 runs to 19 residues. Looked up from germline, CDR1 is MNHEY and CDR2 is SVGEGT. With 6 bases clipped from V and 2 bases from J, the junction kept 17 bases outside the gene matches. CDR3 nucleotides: TGTGCCAGCAGCCGGGGGACAGGGTTCTTCGAGGTCGGCAATCAGCCCCAGCATTTT. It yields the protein CASSRGTGFFEVGNQPQHF.

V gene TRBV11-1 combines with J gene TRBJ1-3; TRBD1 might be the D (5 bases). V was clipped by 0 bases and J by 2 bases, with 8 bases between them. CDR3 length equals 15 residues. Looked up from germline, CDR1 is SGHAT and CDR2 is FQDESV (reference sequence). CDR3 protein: CASSLALGPGNTIYF. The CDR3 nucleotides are TGTGCCAGCAGCTTAGCGCTGGGGCCTGGAAACACCATATATTTT.

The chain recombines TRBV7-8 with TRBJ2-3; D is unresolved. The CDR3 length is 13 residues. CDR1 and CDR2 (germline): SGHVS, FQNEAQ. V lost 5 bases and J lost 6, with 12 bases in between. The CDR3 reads CASSRNSRDTQYF. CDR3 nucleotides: TGTGCCAGCAGCCGCAACTCCCGGGATACGCAGTATTTT.

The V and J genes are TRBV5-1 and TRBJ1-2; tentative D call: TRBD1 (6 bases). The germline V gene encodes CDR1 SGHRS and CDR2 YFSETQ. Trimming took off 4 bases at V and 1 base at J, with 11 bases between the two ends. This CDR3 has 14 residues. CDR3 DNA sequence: TGCGCCAGCAGCCCCTCGGACAGTAACTATGGCTACACCTTC. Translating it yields CASSPSDSNYGYTF.

Written as DNA, the CDR3 is TGTGCCAGCAGCCCCCAGGGGGGCGGCAATCAGCCCCAGCATTTT. Translating it yields CASSPQGGGNQPQHF. This chain uses TRBV7-9 with TRBJ1-5; 7 bases align to TRBD1. The CDR3 contains 15 residues. V was clipped by 5 bases and J by 2 bases; unmatched bases: 6. CDR1 and CDR2 from the germline V gene are SEHNR and FQNEAQ (reference sequence).

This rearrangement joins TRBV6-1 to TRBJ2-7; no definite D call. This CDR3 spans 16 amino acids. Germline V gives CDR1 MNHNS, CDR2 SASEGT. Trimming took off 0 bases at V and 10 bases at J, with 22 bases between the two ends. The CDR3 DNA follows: TGTGCCAGCAGTGAAGCGCTCTCAGCGACTTATGGAGTACAGTACTTC. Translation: CASSEALSATYGVQYF.

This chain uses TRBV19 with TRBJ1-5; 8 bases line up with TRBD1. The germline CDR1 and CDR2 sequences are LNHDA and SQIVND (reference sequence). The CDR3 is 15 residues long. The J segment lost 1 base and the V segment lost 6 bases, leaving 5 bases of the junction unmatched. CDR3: CASSDRGGSNQPQHF. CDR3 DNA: TGTGCCAGTAGCGACAGGGGCGGAAGCAATCAGCCCCAGCATTTT.